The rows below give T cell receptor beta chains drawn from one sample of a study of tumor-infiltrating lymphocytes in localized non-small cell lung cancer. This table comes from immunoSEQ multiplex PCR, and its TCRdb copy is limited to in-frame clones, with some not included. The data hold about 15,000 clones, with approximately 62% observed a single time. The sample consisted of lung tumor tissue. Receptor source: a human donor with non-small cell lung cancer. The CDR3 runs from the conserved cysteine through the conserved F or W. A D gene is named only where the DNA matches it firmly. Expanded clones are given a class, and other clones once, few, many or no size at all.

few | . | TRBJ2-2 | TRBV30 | CAWSVIGADTGELFF
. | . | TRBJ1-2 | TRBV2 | CASRTDTNYGYTF
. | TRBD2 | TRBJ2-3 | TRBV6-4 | CASSATSGTDTQYF
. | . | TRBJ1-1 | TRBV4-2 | CASSQGAGGGYEAFF
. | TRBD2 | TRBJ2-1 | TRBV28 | CASSSGTSGSNEQFF
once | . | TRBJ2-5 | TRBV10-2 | CASSVGTVQETQYF
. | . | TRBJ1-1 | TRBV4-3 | CASSQGTANTEAFF
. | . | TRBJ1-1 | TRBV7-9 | CASSLEGGTEAFF
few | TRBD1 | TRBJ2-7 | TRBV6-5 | CASSPRDRGYYEQYF
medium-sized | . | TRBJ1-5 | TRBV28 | CASSVTSQPQHF
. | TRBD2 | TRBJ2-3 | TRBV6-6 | CASSIELAGTNTQYF
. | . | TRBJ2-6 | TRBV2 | CASSRAGANVLTF
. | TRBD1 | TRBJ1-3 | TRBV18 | CASSPSGTGIGNTIYF